Below, 16 T cell receptor beta chains from the same sample are listed, as sequenced in a study of T cell responses to AZD1222 COVID-19 vaccine. Clones were read by immunoSEQ multiplex PCR, and TCRdb kept only the in-frame ones, dropping some. The sample includes about 74,000 clones, approximately 90% of them seen just once. The source was peripheral blood, collected 28 days after the second AZD1222 dose. All receptors come from an adult who received the AZD1222 COVID-19 vaccine.

CDR3 sequence: CASSLYSGSTYEQYF. DNA for the CDR3: TGTGCCAGCAGTTTGTATAGCGGGAGCACCTACGAGCAGTACTTC. The V call is TRBV27, the J call TRBJ2-7, with 9 bases identical to TRBD2. Germline lookup yields CDR1 MNHEY and CDR2 SMNVEV (reference sequence). CDR3 length: 15 amino acids. V lost 3 bases, J lost 2 bases, and 5 bases stayed unmatched.

The chain joins TRBV19 to TRBJ2-7, with a tentative D call TRBD2 (7 bases). The CDR3 contains 13 residues. V was trimmed by 5 bases and J by 5 bases, leaving 13 bases between them. CDR1 is LNHDA, CDR2 SQIVND, per germline (reference sequence). CDR3 sequence: CASSGGGSDEQYF. DNA of the CDR3: TGTGCCAGTAGTGGCGGGGGCTCGGACGAGCAGTACTTC.

CDR3 loop: CASQSWNEQFF. The CDR3 DNA is TGTGCCAGCCAGAGCTGGAATGAGCAGTTCTTC. This chain connects TRBV19 to TRBJ2-1, with D uncertain. Germline CDR1 LNHDA, CDR2 SQIVND (reference sequence). Trimming pared 9 bases from V and 7 bases from J, leaving 10 bases between. CDR3 size: 11 residues. Using reference TRBV19 and TRBJ2-1 for the parts outside the CDR3, the full variable domain is DGGITQSPKYLFRKEGQNVTLSCEQNLNHDAMYWYRQDPGQGLRLIYYSQIVNDFQKGDIAEGYSVSREKKESFPLTVTSAQKNPTAFYLCASQSWNEQFFGPGTRLTVL.

Here the CDR3 DNA reads TGTGCCAGCAGCTTTTCAGGGGGTAGTACAGATACGCAGTATTTT. The encoded protein is CASSFSGGSTDTQYF. The V and J genes are TRBV9 and TRBJ2-3, with 7 bases aligning to TRBD1. V shed 4 bases, J shed 3 bases, and the junction held 8 bases outside the gene matches. The CDR3 extends over 15 amino acids. Per the germline V gene, CDR1 is SGDLS and CDR2 is YYNGEE.

This rearrangement joins TRBV28 to TRBJ1-2; D is possibly TRBD1 (6 bases). Germline values: CDR1 MDHEN, CDR2 SYDVKM. V was cut by 6 bases and J by 4 bases, with 18 bases left in between. CDR3 size: 15 residues. The CDR3, as DNA: TGTGCCAGCAGCTCGCGGGGGGGGCAACGCTATGGCTACACCTTC. Translated: CASSSRGGQRYGYTF.

The V gene is TRBV5-4, the J gene TRBJ1-2, with 7 bases matching TRBD1. The J segment lost 2 bases and the V segment lost 2 bases, leaving 3 bases of the junction unmatched. Germline assignment: CDR1 SGHNT and CDR2 YYREEE (reference sequence). The CDR3 totals 14 residues. The DNA for the CDR3 is TGTGCCAGCAGCTTACAGGGGAGAAACTATGGCTACACCTTC. Translating it yields CASSLQGRNYGYTF.

V and J are TRBV29-1 and TRBJ1-2, with 11 bases matching TRBD1. After removal of 3 bases from V and 6 bases from J, the junction contained 6 bases not matched to a gene. The CDR3 is made up of 14 amino acids. Germline V gives CDR1 SQVTM, CDR2 ANQGSEA. CDR3 in amino acids: CSVDRTGGSDGYTF. CDR3 nucleotides: TGCAGCGTTGATCGGACAGGGGGCTCGGATGGCTACACCTTC.

The rearrangement links TRBV30 to TRBJ2-6; D is possibly TRBD2 (6 bases). The V end lost 3 bases, the J end lost 0 bases, and 24 bases lay between the germline ends. The length of the CDR3 is 20 residues. Germline values: CDR1 GTSNPN, CDR2 SVGIG (reference sequence). CDR3 DNA sequence: TGTGCCTGGAGGCAATGGGGGGACGATGGACGAGCCTCTGGGGCCAACGTCCTGACTTTC. Residues: CAWRQWGDDGRASGANVLTF.

The V gene is TRBV5-1, the J gene TRBJ2-1; TRBD2 matches 9 bases. This CDR3 comprises 15 residues. The germline gives CDR1 SGHRS, CDR2 YFSETQ. V was clipped by 3 bases and J by 6 bases; unmatched bases: 7. The CDR3 DNA reads TGCGCCAGCAGCTCACTAGCGGGTACAATCAATGAGCAGTTCTTC. It encodes CASSSLAGTINEQFF.

The gene calls are TRBV30 and TRBJ2-1; the D gene could be TRBD1 or TRBD2 (5 bases each). The V end was cut by 2 bases, the J end by 7 bases, with 15 bases between. The CDR3 spans 14 residues. Germline V gene sequence: CDR1 GTSNPN, CDR2 SVGIG (reference sequence). CDR3 region: CAWSREGARNEQFF. Here the CDR3 DNA reads TGTGCCTGGAGTCGGGAAGGGGCACGTAATGAGCAGTTCTTC. The entire variable domain, with the rest obtained from reference TRBV30 and TRBJ2-1, is as follows: SQTIHQWPATLVQPVGSPLSLECTVEGTSNPNLYWYRQAAGRGLQLLFYSVGIGQISSEVPQNLSASRPQDRQFILSSKKLLLSDSGFYLCAWSREGARNEQFFGPGTRLTVL.

The CDR3 region has the DNA TGCGCCAGCAGCCAAGATCAGGGGGCGTACAATGAGCAGTTCTTC. Translating it yields CASSQDQGAYNEQFF. This sequence joins TRBV4-3 and TRBJ2-1; 8 nucleotides align to TRBD1. The CDR3 is 15 amino acids. Trimming removed 0 bases from V and 4 bases from J; junction bases left unmatched: 2. Germline V gene sequence: CDR1 LGHNA, CDR2 YSLEER.

This chain links TRBV18 with TRBJ2-7; 10 bases map to TRBD2. The CDR3 sequence is 15 residues long. Trimming at V came to 6 bases and at J to 0 bases, leaving 5 bases not matched to a gene. The germline gives CDR1 KGHSH, CDR2 LQKENI. CDR3: CASSRTSGTSYEQYF. The CDR3 nucleotides are TGTGCCAGCTCCCGGACTAGCGGCACCTCCTACGAGCAGTACTTC. Drawing the rest from reference TRBV18 and TRBJ2-7, the complete variable domain is NAGVMQNPRHLVRRRGQEARLRCSPMKGHSHVYWYRQLPEEGLKFMVYLQKENIIDESGMPKERFSAEFPKEGPSILRIQQVVRGDSAAYFCASSRTSGTSYEQYFGPGTRLTVT.

This clone was seen just once. This chain joins TRBV2 and TRBJ2-1, with 8 bases lining up with TRBD2. The CDR3 is 16 residues long. Germline V gene sequence: CDR1 SNHLY, CDR2 FYNNEI. V was pared by 6 bases and J by 6 bases, with 13 bases of the junction left unmatched. CDR3 protein: CASSPRGGRPSNEQFF. DNA for the CDR3: TGTGCCAGCAGCCCGAGGGGCGGGAGGCCCTCCAATGAGCAGTTCTTC.

The chain links TRBV28 to TRBJ2-7; the D gene is possibly TRBD1 (6 bases). Germline V gives CDR1 MDHEN, CDR2 SYDVKM. CDR3 length: 14 residues. Trimming took off 5 bases at V and 2 bases at J, with 13 bases between the two ends. CDR3 DNA: TGTGCCAGCAGTCACCCAGGGACAACCTACGAGCAGTACTTC. Protein product: CASSHPGTTYEQYF.

The chain has TRBV7-9 and TRBJ1-5, with TRBD1 as a possible D gene (6 bases). Germline V gives CDR1 SEHNR, CDR2 FQNEAQ (reference sequence). This CDR3 region has 15 residues. Trimming cost V 5 bases and J 2 bases, with 13 bases left between them. In DNA form, the CDR3 reads TGTGCCAGCAGCCTAGGGGGGCAGGGCAATCAGCCCCAGCATTTT. Translating it yields CASSLGGQGNQPQHF. The variable domain in full, with the rest retrieved from reference TRBV7-9 and TRBJ1-5, is DTGVSQNPRHKITKRGQNVTFRCDPISEHNRLYWYRQTLGQGPEFLTYFQNEAQLEKSRLLSDRFSAERPKGSFSTLEIQRTEQGDSAMYLCASSLGGQGNQPQHFGDGTRLSIL.

This clone has just one count. V usage is TRBV19 and J usage is TRBJ1-2, with 8 bases that match TRBD1. Germline loops: CDR1 LNHDA, CDR2 SQIVND (reference sequence). With 2 bases clipped from V and 6 bases from J, the junction kept 8 bases outside the gene matches. The CDR3 has 15 residues. CDR3 sequence: CASSIRDRYQDGYTF. CDR3 bases: TGTGCCAGTAGTATAAGGGACAGGTATCAAGATGGCTACACCTTC.